This T cell receptor (beta chain) was identified in a study of regulatory T cells in long-lasting Graves disease (dated by TCRdb to the early 2020s). A note on the overall study: Antithyroid drugs had been taken for less than 3 months by newly diagnosed Graves' disease patients. The study took place in China and was registered as a clinical trial. Peripheral blood TCR sequencing and RNA sequencing compared persistent Graves' disease patients with newly diagnosed Graves' disease patients. TCR sequencing covered about 13 persistent and some 20 newly diagnosed Graves' disease patients, some 33 samples in total.

Read against the paper, the sample's time point label means: newly diagnosed GD, antithyroid drugs for less than 3 months. For both TCR sequencing and RNA sequencing, RNA was extracted from PBMCs using TRIzol. The diagnosis of Graves' disease followed American Thyroid Association guidelines. The patients came from an endocrinology department in Xi'an, China. Each patient gave 7 to 9.5 milliliters of peripheral blood, collected in an EDTA anticoagulant tube. PBMCs were isolated by Ficoll Paque Plus density gradient separation without further T cell sorting. An Agilent 2100 Bioanalyzer and agarose gel were used to assess RNA quality, and a NanoDrop 2000 was used to measure RNA concentration. Libraries came from multiplex PCR. Sequencing relied on an Illumina HiSeq 4000. iRepertoire HTBI primers and Arm-PCR amplification of CDR3 regions were used to construct TCR beta libraries. Gel purification was performed on PCR products prior to sequencing. In the source study's methods: Gene usage analysis of CDR3 amino acid clonotypes relied on the 62 TRBV and about 15 TRBJ segments identified across samples. COPE and FqMerger were used to merge filtered high-quality paired reads into contigs. BLAST was used to align contigs to IMGT TRBV, TRBD and TRBJ reference genes, with CDR3 defined following IMGT. Clonotypes above 0.1% frequency were classified as highly expanded clones. Shannon entropy was used to measure repertoire diversity, and the Gini coefficient was used to measure V-J evenness. A clonotype found in more than one individual was treated as public. TCRdb itself trimmed the public reads at Q25 with fastp, ran MiXCR and retained productive beta chains. Duplicate CDR3 protein sequences are folded into a single record with the most common DNA and genes. TCRdb's processing, not the authors' own work, is the source of the V and J calls. This sample gives 350,000 to 550,000 distinct CDR3 sequences in total; more than 13% of them show up just once. The biggest ten clones account for over 15% of the sample.

This clonotype was detected ten times or more. The clone's antigen remains unknown. There are no base qualities to consult, and no much larger clone falls within one base. The study at large found these results: Sequencing and analysis were limited to the TCR beta chain. The small sample size was acknowledged by the authors as a limitation that may reduce accuracy. A larger number of public clonotypes was shared among persistent patients (around 2,700) than among newly diagnosed patients (around 970). Persistent Graves' disease patients showed lower TCR Shannon entropy and fewer highly expanded clones than newly diagnosed patients, suggesting clonal expansion. Because the primary lesion, thyroid tissue, could not be accessed, the study looked at peripheral blood alone.

This sample also appeared in a second study, on T cells in Graves' hyperthyroidism and ophthalmopathy. The second study reports: Stable Graves' hyperthyroidism was defined as no progression to ophthalmopathy during 18 months of follow-up. The hyperthyroidism patients were between 18 and 65 years old and newly diagnosed, with a disease duration of less than 2 months. The study excluded patients with uncontrolled infections, other autoimmune diseases, pregnancy or lactation. Diagnoses were based on clinical symptoms, serum thyroxine and TRAb, thyroid ultrasound and orbital computed tomography. For the first round of RT-PCR on the TCR CDR3, the HTBI primer set was used together with the Qiagen OneStep RT-PCR kit. Blood samples also contained most of the expanded thyroid clonotypes (frequency above 0.001), which suggests that blood repertoires may reflect thyroid immune responses. Ophthalmopathy was separated from stable hyperthyroidism by a 13 V-J signature model, with 85% to 90% sensitivity and roughly 84% specificity obtained in cross-validation and 80%/75% obtained in testing. In validation, the model predicted progression to ophthalmopathy with over 65% sensitivity and roughly 72% specificity, a median of 6.5 months before onset. To identify distinguishing TCR V-J signatures, a discovery cohort of around 100 patients was used, comprising 43 with Graves' ophthalmopathy and around 57 with stable Graves' hyperthyroidism. Whether ophthalmopathy could be predicted prospectively was tested in an independent validation cohort made up of 18 to 20 hyperthyroidism patients plus 17 patients who later progressed to ophthalmopathy. The 75 to 100 discovery patients were divided at random into training and test sets in a 7:3 ratio. The study also compared thyroid tissue and blood T-cell repertoires from more than 5 Graves' hyperthyroidism patients. After sampling, hyperthyroidism patients received methimazole starting at 30 mg daily, and ophthalmopathy patients received high-dose intravenous methylprednisolone. Libraries were constructed in a second round of multiplex PCR, after which size selection and purification were performed. Libraries were sequenced paired-end with 100 bp reads on an Illumina HiSeq2000. SOAPnuke was used to process the raw data, removing reads that contained adapters or uncalled bases, had a mean Phred below 15, or lacked an exact match to the constant primer or identifier. High-quality paired reads were merged using COPE v1.2.5, and each unique nucleotide sequence was defined as a clonotype. MiTCR v1.1 was used to align the clonotypes against IMGT TRBV, TRBD and TRBJ reference segments. The analysis included only V-J combinations with a frequency above 0.0001, which together covered approximately 99% of the repertoires. A TCS score was defined as the ratio between F50 (clonal expansion) and ExV (chaos), using BLOSUM62-based TCRdist between CDR3 peptides within each V-J. Welch's t-statistics and random forest reduced 514 V-J features to fewer than 15, which were used in a naive Bayes classifier (R e1071). Sample size was not statistically predetermined, and blinding of investigators to group allocation was not performed. TCR Vbeta CDR3 sequencing of 120 to 150 peripheral blood samples (43 ophthalmopathy, 75 or so hyperthyroidism and 17 progressor patients) is reported in the paper.

The receptor comes from a woman under 40 with Graves disease. Donor details come from another sample of the same person, matched by shared clones. Sequenced material: peripheral blood mononuclear cells (PBMCs), taken at new diagnosis, from a patient treated with antithyroid drugs.

The CDR3 amino acid sequence is: CARRWCRGYTF. The DNA sequence reads TGCGCCAGGAGGTGGTGTCGTGGCTACACCTTC. The chain employs TRBV5-1 and TRBJ1-2; the D segment cannot be called with confidence. CDR1 and CDR2, per the germline V gene, are SGHRS and YFSETQ. There are 11 amino acids in the CDR3, from cysteine to phenylalanine inclusive. CDR3 DNA is the only sequence kept; it has 33 bases, read in frame from the first base. Trimming costs V 8 bases and J 7 bases, and their ends lie 12 bases apart.